Following are 7 T cell receptor beta chains from one sample sequenced in a study of T-cell reconstitution after alpha-beta-depleted transplantation in children. Molecular barcoding with unique molecular identifiers was used for the TCRbeta library. In TCRdb, the PCR reads were re-called with MiXCR into one record per CDR3 protein. This table has 350,000 to 500,000 distinct CDR3 sequences, roughly two fifths appearing once. The material was PBMCs, obtained before TCRalphabeta/CD19-depleted stem cell transplant. Receptors originate from a girl aged 2-10 years with aplastic anemia, due to receive a stem cell transplant.

The genes are TRBV20-1 and TRBJ2-7, with D possibly TRBD1 on 6 matching bases. The CDR3 sequence is 11 residues long. The V and J ends lost 6 bases and 6 bases respectively, with 12 bases between them. Germline V CDR1 and CDR2: DFQATT, SNEGSKA (reference sequence). CDR3 bases: TGCAGTGCGACACAGGGTTTCGAGCAGTACTTC. This sequence encodes CSATQGFEQYF.

A few counts support this clonotype. The CDR3 reads CASSPGGASTDTQYF. In DNA, the CDR3 is TGTGCCAGCAGCCCGGGGGGCGCGAGCACAGATACGCAGTATTTT. The rearrangement links TRBV14 to TRBJ2-3; possibly TRBD2 for D (7 bases). CDR1 is SGHDN and CDR2 is FVKESK in the germline V gene. The CDR3 is made up of 15 amino acids. The V and J ends lost 4 bases and 0 bases respectively, with 11 bases between them.

In its sample, this clonotype was seen many times. The chain has TRBV10-3 and TRBJ2-1; 8 positions agree with TRBD2. Germline CDR1 ENHRY, CDR2 SYGVKD. The V segment lost 8 bases and the J segment 6 bases; nucleotides outside the gene matches: 9. The CDR3 length is 14 residues. CDR3 nucleotides: TGTGCCATCGGGGGGCTAGCGGGTCTCAATGAGCAGTTCTTC. Amino acids: CAIGGLAGLNEQFF.

The table lists this clonotype with many counts. This chain links TRBV5-1 with TRBJ2-3; 11 bases are shared with TRBD2. Germline lookup yields CDR1 SGHRS and CDR2 YFSETQ. V gave up 4 bases and J gave up 2 bases; unmatched junction bases: 6. The CDR3 length is 16 residues. The CDR3 here is CASSPGTSGYTDTQYF. In nucleotides, the CDR3 is TGCGCCAGCAGCCCAGGGACTAGCGGCTACACAGATACGCAGTATTTT.

The gene calls are TRBV7-2 and TRBJ1-1, with D possibly TRBD1 on 5 matching bases. Germline CDR1 and CDR2: SGHTA and FQGNSA. V was shortened by 2 bases and J by 7 bases, with 11 bases between the two germline ends. CDR3 length: 13 residues. CDR3: CASSLTGGIEAFF. The CDR3 bases are TGTGCCAGCAGCTTAACGGGGGGGATTGAAGCTTTCTTT.

This clonotype was detected once. The chain uses TRBV20-1 and TRBJ2-1, with 9 bases lining up with TRBD1. Trimming at V came to 6 bases and at J to 6 bases, leaving 12 bases not matched to a gene. The CDR3 is made up of 15 amino acids. Germline values: CDR1 DFQATT, CDR2 SNEGSKA (reference sequence). The CDR3, as DNA: TGCAGTGCCCACCCTGGGACAGGGTTCAGCAATGAGCAGTTCTTC. As protein: CSAHPGTGFSNEQFF.

This clonotype has at least ten counts. J is TRBJ2-7 and V is TRBV20-1, with D possibly matching TRBD1 (6 bases). This CDR3 comprises 13 residues. Germline-derived CDR1 and CDR2 are DFQATT and SNEGSKA (reference sequence). The V end lost 5 bases, the J end lost 0 bases, and 11 bases lay between the germline ends. CDR3 in amino acids: CSAEGTFSYEQYF. The CDR3 bases are TGCAGTGCTGAAGGGACATTCTCCTACGAGCAGTACTTC.